This T cell receptor beta chain was retrieved from a study of cytomegalovirus exposure and HLA in healthy donors. The CDR3 is 13 amino acids. Germline CDR1 is MNHNY and CDR2 is SVGAGI (reference sequence). The J segment lost 10 bases and the V segment lost 8 bases, leaving 9 bases of the junction unmatched. Overall study findings and caveats: When analyzed later, a missense DCLRE1C variant was found to be linked to TCR beta V- and J-gene trimming. TCR beta chains associated with HLA were, in a later analysis, more clonally expanded than equally common others.

This clone has a handful of counts. What it binds is unknown. It was with 60 Vbeta and 13 Jbeta primers that the PCR ran. Sequencing used immunoSEQ multiplex PCR; TCRdb keeps in-frame clones, though not all of them. The table lists approximately 180,000 clones, more than 9.5% of them singletons, with under 10% in the top ten. The origin of this receptor is a man aged 45-60 years in good health and CMV-seropositive. This chain joins TRBV6-6 and TRBJ2-1, with 9 bases identical to TRBD1. Sequencing was done on a sample of PBMCs. CDR3 sequence (DNA): TGTGCCAGCTGGGACAGGGCGGGGCGGGAGCAGTTCTTC. It yields the protein CASWDRAGREQFF.